This TCR beta chain appears in the sequencing data of a study of B cell selection in AIRE deficiency. Sorted regulatory T cells were CD4-positive, CD25-high and CD127-low or negative. This CDR3 comprises 13 residues. Germline V gene data show CDR1 as SGHVS and CDR2 as FNYEAQ. Trimming left V 5 bases short and J 6 bases short, with 10 bases between. Libraries were prepared by immunoSEQ multiplex PCR; TCRdb keeps only in-frame clonotypes and omits some of them. The sample carries around 22,000 clones, nearly 95% recorded once. Source material: CD4+CD25+ Tregs sorted from PBMCs. This clonotype was sampled from a human donor in good health. The chain joins TRBV7-6 to TRBJ2-2; D perhaps matches TRBD1 (6 bases). Here the CDR3 DNA reads TGTGCCAGCAGCCCAGCAGGGGCCGGGGAGCTGTTTTTT. Its translation is CASSPAGAGELFF.